The 23 T cell receptor beta chains below were found in one sample sequenced in a study of blood T cells in healthy people across ages. A second PCR, run for roughly 7 to 11 cycles, used a sample-barcoded 5' primer plus a J-beta primer mix. TCRdb fed the 5' RACE reads into MiXCR, producing one record per CDR3 protein. Here the sample spans 1.5 million or so distinct CDR3 sequences, about 42% being singletons. The sequencing input was blood. These TCRs come from a woman between 18 and 29 years old in good health.

This chain joins TRBV12-3 or TRBV12-4 and TRBJ1-1; no definite D call. The V gene lost 2 bases and the J gene lost 3 bases, with 7 bases spanning the gap. The CDR3 runs to 13 residues. In DNA form, the CDR3 reads TGTGCCAGCAGTTTATTCTGGTACACTGAAGCTTTCTTT. Protein: CASSLFWYTEAFF.

In this sample, this clonotype turned up a few times. The chain employs TRBV4-1 and TRBJ1-1, with 8 bases aligning to TRBD1. CDR3 length equals 15 residues. Per the germline V gene, CDR1 is MGHRA and CDR2 is YSYEKL. After removal of 1 base from V and 3 bases from J, the junction contained 4 bases not matched to a gene. CDR3 amino acids: CASSQGGTGHTEAFF. DNA for the CDR3: TGCGCCAGCAGCCAAGGGGGGACAGGTCACACTGAAGCTTTCTTT.

This chain links TRBV4-3 with TRBJ2-3, with D possibly called TRBD1 or TRBD2 (5 bases each). The CDR3 spans 15 residues. Trimming pared 3 bases from V and 0 bases from J, leaving 10 bases between. From germline, CDR1 is LGHNA and CDR2 YSLEER. The CDR3 region has the DNA TGCGCCAGCAGCCACCGGGGCGCAAGCACAGATACGCAGTATTTT. Protein: CASSHRGASTDTQYF.

V and J are TRBV7-2 and TRBJ2-1; D unclear. Trimming stripped 1 base from V and 2 bases from J, with 9 bases between. The CDR3 extends over 15 amino acids. Germline CDR1 reads SGHTA; CDR2 reads FQGNSA. The CDR3 bases are TGTGCCAGCAGCTTAGTTTACGGTCCCTACAATGAGCAGTTCTTC. It codes for CASSLVYGPYNEQFF. The full variable domain, rest sourced from reference TRBV7-2 and TRBJ2-1, is GAGVSQSPSNKVTEKGKDVELRCDPISGHTALYWYRQSLGQGLEFLIYFQGNSAPDKSGLPSDRFSAERTGGSVSTLTIQRTQQEDSAVYLCASSLVYGPYNEQFFGPGTRLTVL.

The J gene is TRBJ1-2, the V gene TRBV7-2; TRBD1 matches at 7 bases. J gave up 8 bases and V 0 bases, and 6 bases lay outside the gene matches. CDR3 length: 14 amino acids. Germline CDR1 is SGHTA and CDR2 is FQGNSA. CDR3 amino acids: CASSLATRQGGYTF. The CDR3 nucleotides are TGTGCCAGCAGCTTAGCGACTAGACAGGGAGGCTACACCTTC. Together with reference TRBV7-2 and TRBJ1-2, the CDR3 gives the full variable domain: GAGVSQSPSNKVTEKGKDVELRCDPISGHTALYWYRQSLGQGLEFLIYFQGNSAPDKSGLPSDRFSAERTGGSVSTLTIQRTQQEDSAVYLCASSLATRQGGYTFGSGTRLTVV.

This clonotype was observed a handful of times. The CDR3 spells CASSSPAPLYF. DNA of the CDR3: TGTGCCAGCAGTTCTCCGGCGCCGTTGTACTTC. The chain joins TRBV12-3 or TRBV12-4 to TRBJ2-7; D not certain. The CDR3 has 11 residues. V lost 4 bases and J 12 bases, leaving 13 bases between the germline ends.

This clonotype is a singleton in its sample. One junction end disagrees with the germline gene, perhaps due to a read error. The chain combines TRBV6-2 or TRBV6-3 with TRBJ2-1; the match to TRBD2 covers 7 bases. The CDR3 consists of 15 residues. Germline values: CDR1 MNHEY, CDR2 SVGEGT. Here the CDR3 DNA reads TGTGCCAGCCGCGGCCCCGGGGAGGGCTACGATGAGCAGTTCTTC. Its translation is CASRGPGEGYDEQFF.

The chain has TRBV9 and TRBJ2-7; D is possibly TRBD2 (6 bases). Germline V lookup: CDR1 SGDLS, CDR2 YYNGEE. The CDR3 has 13 amino acids. The germline V and J ends were trimmed by 3 bases and 7 bases, with 14 bases remaining between them. CDR3 bases: TGTGCCAGCAGCGCGGGGGTAGCTAGTGAGCAGTACTTC. This translates into CASSAGVASEQYF.

Many counts were recorded for this clonotype. The chain uses TRBV6-5 and TRBJ1-2; D remains ambiguous. The length of the CDR3 is 12 residues. Trimming took 3 bases from V and 7 from J, leaving 9 bases between them. Germline values: CDR1 MNHEY, CDR2 SVGAGI. The CDR3 bases are TGTGCCAGCAGTTATCCTAGAGGTGGCTACACCTTC. Residues: CASSYPRGGYTF.

The chain employs TRBV7-9 and TRBJ1-2; perhaps TRBD1 as D (6 bases). V was pared by 3 bases and J by 0 bases, with 11 bases between. This CDR3 is built from 15 residues. Germline CDR1 and CDR2: SEHNR and FQNEAQ (reference sequence). The CDR3 is CASSLRTDSNYGYTF. The DNA of the CDR3 is TGTGCCAGCAGCTTGAGGACAGACTCTAACTATGGCTACACCTTC.

The chain is built from TRBV12-3 or TRBV12-4 and TRBJ2-7; D is tentatively TRBD1 or TRBD2 (5 bases each). V was trimmed by 3 bases and J by 2 bases, leaving 11 bases between them. CDR3 length: 14 amino acids. The CDR3, as DNA: TGTGCCAGCAGTTTTTGGGACCGAACCTACGAGCAGTACTTC. Translation gives CASSFWDRTYEQYF.

On this clonotype itself: At one boundary the junction diverges from the germline segment, which might be a read error. The chain carries TRBV12-3 or TRBV12-4 and TRBJ2-6; D may be TRBD1 (5 bases). CDR3 length: 13 residues. The CDR3 here is CASSDLGANALTF. The DNA of the CDR3 is TGTGCCAGCAGTGACCTTGGGGCCAACGCCCTGACTTTC.

In its sample, this clonotype was seen a few times. This chain links TRBV27 with TRBJ2-7; 8 nucleotides line up with TRBD2. J was trimmed by 3 bases and V by 4 bases; bases with no gene match: 8. Germline V gene lookup returns CDR1 MNHEY and CDR2 SMNVEV (reference sequence). The CDR3 has 15 amino acids. The CDR3 region is CASSWSSGGGYEQYF. For the CDR3, the DNA is TGTGCCAGCAGTTGGTCCAGCGGGGGTGGCTACGAGCAGTACTTC.

The V gene is TRBV4-1, the J gene TRBJ2-7; D gene unclear. This CDR3 has 12 residues. V dropped 2 bases and J dropped 6 bases, with 8 bases sitting between them. Germline lookup yields CDR1 MGHRA and CDR2 YSYEKL. The CDR3 spells CASSQMMGEQYF. DNA for the CDR3: TGCGCCAGCAGCCAAATGATGGGCGAGCAGTACTTC.

Comment on this clonotype: One junction end does not reproduce the germline sequence, and a read error may be involved. The chain employs TRBV20-1 and TRBJ2-3, with TRBD1 as a possible D gene (6 bases). The length of the CDR3 is 19 residues. Germline V gene sequence: CDR1 DFQATT, CDR2 SNEGSKA (reference sequence). CDR3 amino acids: CGARDFRLVTGVFTDTQYF. The CDR3 region has the DNA TGCGGTGCTAGAGACTTCCGACTGGTGACAGGAGTTTTCACAGATACGCAGTATTTT.

Written as DNA, the CDR3 is TGTGCCAGCAGCTACTCAGGGGCTGAAGAGACCCAGTACTTC. It encodes CASSYSGAEETQYF. The chain uses TRBV7-9 and TRBJ2-5; D may be TRBD1 (6 bases). Germline V lookup: CDR1 SEHNR, CDR2 FQNEAQ (reference sequence). CDR3 size: 14 residues. The V end lost 4 bases, the J end lost 3 bases, and 12 bases lay between the germline ends.

The J gene is TRBJ1-1, the V gene TRBV29-1; possible D gene TRBD1, 5 bases. CDR1 SQVTM and CDR2 ANQGSEA come from the germline V gene. There are 12 residues in the CDR3. The V end lost 3 bases, the J end lost 4 bases, and 9 bases lay between the germline ends. The CDR3 reads CSVELGATEAFF. The CDR3 coding sequence is TGCAGCGTTGAGCTTGGGGCCACTGAAGCTTTCTTT. Full variable domain (remainder filled in from reference TRBV29-1 and TRBJ1-1): SAVISQKPSRDICQRGTSLTIQCQVDSQVTMMFWYRQQPGQSLTLIATANQGSEATYESGFVIDKFPISRPNLTFSTLTVSNMSPEDSSIYLCSVELGATEAFFGQGTRLTVV.

V and J are TRBV7-8 and TRBJ2-3, with 12 bases identical to TRBD2. In germline, CDR1 is SGHVS, CDR2 FQNEAQ. The V gene end was trimmed by 5 bases and the J gene end by 5 bases; junction bases not matched to a gene: 11. CDR3 size: 17 residues. The CDR3: CASSLPLAGGFEDTQYF. DNA for the CDR3: TGTGCCAGCAGCCTACCTCTAGCGGGGGGGTTTGAAGATACGCAGTATTTT.

This clonotype was recorded a few times. The chain couples TRBV3-1 to TRBJ1-2; 11 bases match TRBD1. The CDR3 runs 14 residues. Germline V CDR1 and CDR2: LGHDT, YNNKEL (reference sequence). Trimming at V came to 1 base and at J to 8 bases, leaving 3 bases not matched to a gene. The CDR3 DNA follows: TGTGCCAGCAGCCAAGGGACAGGGGGCCGGGGCTACACCTTC. Encoded protein: CASSQGTGGRGYTF.

This clonotype turned up a few times. CDR3 nucleotides: TGCAGCGTCATAGCGGGAGACCCCTACGAGCAGTACTTC. Amino acid sequence: CSVIAGDPYEQYF. V gene TRBV29-1 combines with J gene TRBJ2-7, with 9 nucleotides matching TRBD2. The CDR3 is 13 amino acids. The germline V gene has CDR1 SQVTM and CDR2 ANQGSEA. The trim removed 6 bases at V and 2 bases at J, leaving 5 bases unmatched.

The J gene is TRBJ1-4, the V gene TRBV5-1; D gene unclear. From germline, CDR1 is SGHRS and CDR2 YFSETQ. Between the trimmed V and J ends, which lost 0 bases and 4 bases, there was a span of 10 bases. The CDR3 extends over 15 amino acids. The CDR3 sequence: CASSLALTFNEKLFF. The DNA for the CDR3 is TGCGCCAGCAGCTTGGCCCTCACATTTAATGAAAAACTGTTTTTT.

V usage is TRBV20-1 and J usage is TRBJ2-6, with 12 bases matching TRBD2. This CDR3 spans 19 amino acids. Germline lookup yields CDR1 DFQATT and CDR2 SNEGSKA (reference sequence). V was clipped by 0 bases and J by 0 bases; unmatched bases: 6. Here the CDR3 DNA reads TGCAGTGCTAGAGATTGGAGACTAGCGGGAGTCTCTGGGGCCAACGTCCTGACTTTC. Translating it yields CSARDWRLAGVSGANVLTF.

This clonotype was observed a handful of times. This chain connects TRBV30 to TRBJ1-6; D is perhaps TRBD1 (5 bases). This CDR3 contains 15 residues. Germline CDR1 and CDR2: GTSNPN and SVGIG (reference sequence). V lost 0 bases and J 4 bases, leaving 10 bases between the germline ends. The CDR3: CAWSVRGTYNSPLHF. CDR3 nucleotides: TGTGCCTGGAGTGTAAGGGGAACGTATAATTCACCCCTCCACTTT.